The source of this T cell receptor beta chain is a study of cytomegalovirus exposure and HLA in healthy donors. Looking at the study overall: Among the 398 genotyped donors, just over 80% were placed in the Caucasian-associated ancestry cluster. Study-wide points: Most TCR sequences proved rare, with some public TCRs found in many donors. In a later analysis, at a false discovery rate of 0.05, about 17,000 TCR beta sequences matched HLA alleles.

Researchers ran the PCR with 60 Vbeta and 13 Jbeta primers. The method was immunoSEQ multiplex PCR; TCRdb's version includes in-frame clones alone and lacks a portion of them. The sample contains tens of thousands of clones, around 79% of which appear only once. The CDR3 has 16 residues. The germline V gene has CDR1 SGHVS and CDR2 FNYEAQ. Trimming removed 2 bases at V and 4 bases at J, with 17 bases between. For this clone: Its target is unknown.

The source material was PBMCs. The V and J genes are TRBV7-6 and TRBJ1-1, with D maybe TRBD1 (6 bases). The clonotype was recovered from a middle-aged man in good health and CMV-seronegative. For the CDR3, the DNA is TGTGCCAGCAGCTTACGGGCAGGGGTGAAGGGCACTGAAGCTTTCTTT. This gives the protein CASSLRAGVKGTEAFF.